This T cell receptor beta chain was recorded in a study of blood T cell repertoires in COVID-19. About the research overall: The United States, Italy and Spain provided the acute and convalescent COVID-19 samples. In each case, the material was cDNA or gDNA derived from T cells, B-cell-depleted T cells, or PBMCs.

In the original analysis: Researchers report that nucleated cell counts were estimated from reference gene primer amplification. Clones were read by immunoSEQ multiplex PCR, and TCRdb kept only the in-frame ones, dropping some. V and J calls and clone size are copied from that table; D and trimming were computed from the DNA. The table has about 140,000 clones, approximately 88% seen once; the top ten hold roughly 10%. The sample comprised peripheral blood. The origin of this receptor is a man aged 60 to 75 with active or convalescent COVID-19.

CDR3 residues: CASSWGGTGRQETQYF. The CDR3 nucleotides read TGTGCCAGTAGTTGGGGCGGGACAGGCCGCCAAGAGACCCAGTACTTC. The gene calls are TRBV19 and TRBJ2-5, with 8 bases that match TRBD1. The CDR3 is made up of 16 amino acids. With V trimmed by 5 bases and J by 1 base, 9 bases remained unmatched. Germline-derived CDR1 and CDR2 are LNHDA and SQIVND (reference sequence).